These 6 T cell receptor beta chains came from one sample sequenced in a study of spatial heterogeneity in lung cancer. Described time point: sample taken at primary tumor resection. The study sequenced unsorted whole RNA from tumor, nontumor lung or frozen PBMC. From the 5' RACE reads, TCRdb called clonotypes with MiXCR, one entry per CDR3 protein. This sample carries around 1,600 distinct CDR3 sequences, 7.8% of them seen once, and the ten largest clones take about 10%. The material was normal lung tissue next to the tumor, obtained at surgery. The source of these receptors is a female donor with early-stage non-small cell lung cancer.

In this sample, this clonotype is medium-sized. This sequence joins TRBV5-1 and TRBJ1-1, with D possibly being TRBD1 (6 bases). Germline assignment: CDR1 SGHRS and CDR2 YFSETQ. The ends were cut back, 4 bases at V and 2 bases at J, with 21 bases in the middle. CDR3 length equals 17 residues. The CDR3 reads CASSPARGADTNTEAFF. The CDR3 region has the DNA TGCGCCAGCAGCCCAGCGCGGGGGGCGGACACTAACACTGAAGCTTTCTTT.

Judged by abundance, this clonotype is large (0.1 to 1%). This chain connects TRBV7-9 to TRBJ1-5, with D perhaps matching TRBD1 (6 bases). V lost 2 bases and J 5 bases, leaving 13 bases between the germline ends. The V gene's germline CDR1 is SEHNR and CDR2 FQNEAQ (reference sequence). CDR3 length: 15 residues. This CDR3 reads CASSLTEGGDQPQHF. The CDR3 coding sequence is TGTGCCAGCAGCTTAACCGAAGGGGGGGATCAGCCCCAGCATTTT.

In this sample, this clonotype turned up many times. This rearrangement joins TRBV19 to TRBJ2-1; 9 positions agree with TRBD2. This CDR3 contains 15 residues. CDR1 and CDR2 (germline): LNHDA, SQIVND (reference sequence). V shed 3 bases and J 6 bases; nucleotides not matched to a gene: 6. CDR3 sequence reads: CASSIVAGASNEQFF. For the CDR3, the DNA is TGTGCCAGTAGTATCGTAGCGGGGGCAAGCAATGAGCAGTTCTTC.

This clonotype is termed large. Germline and junction disagree at one end, which may indicate a read error. This chain uses TRBV18 with TRBJ1-2, with D tentatively TRBD1 (5 bases). The CDR3 is 13 residues long. Per germline, CDR1 KGHSH and CDR2 LQKENI. The CDR3 sequence is CASSPRDGLQPPF. CDR3 sequence (DNA): TGTGCCAGCTCACCTCGGGACGGCCTCCAACCTCCCTTC.

This clonotype is deemed large. The chain uses TRBV30 and TRBJ2-1, with no clear D. The germline V gene encodes CDR1 GTSNPN and CDR2 SVGIG (reference sequence). This CDR3 is 12 amino acids long. Trimming shortened V by 3 bases and J by 6 bases, and 9 bases separated the two germline ends. DNA of the CDR3: TGTGCCTGGAGCGCGGCGTTCAATGAGCAGTTCTTC. This codes for CAWSAAFNEQFF. Full variable domain (rest looked up from reference TRBV30 and TRBJ2-1): SQTIHQWPATLVQPVGSPLSLECTVEGTSNPNLYWYRQAAGRGLQLLFYSVGIGQISSEVPQNLSASRPQDRQFILSSKKLLLSDSGFYLCAWSAAFNEQFFGPGTRLTVL.

The CDR3 nucleotides are TGCGCCAGCAGCCCCCGGACTCTCCAGAGTACGAACACCGGGGAGCTGTTTTTT. Encoded protein: CASSPRTLQSTNTGELFF. The rearrangement links TRBV5-1 to TRBJ2-2, with a weak D call TRBD2 (5 bases). This CDR3 region has 18 residues. V was shortened by 4 bases and J by 0 bases, with 19 bases between the two germline ends. Germline V gene data show CDR1 as SGHRS and CDR2 as YFSETQ.